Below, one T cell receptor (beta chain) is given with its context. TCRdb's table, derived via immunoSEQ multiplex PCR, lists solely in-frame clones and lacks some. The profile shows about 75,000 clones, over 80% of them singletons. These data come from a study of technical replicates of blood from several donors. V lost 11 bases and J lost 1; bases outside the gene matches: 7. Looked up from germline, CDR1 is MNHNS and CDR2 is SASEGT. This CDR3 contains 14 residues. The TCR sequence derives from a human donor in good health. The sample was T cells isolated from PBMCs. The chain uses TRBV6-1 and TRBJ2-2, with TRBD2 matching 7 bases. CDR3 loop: CAAGGLLNTGELFF. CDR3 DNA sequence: TGTGCCGCCGGGGGACTATTGAACACCGGGGAGCTGTTTTTT.